This T cell receptor (beta chain) was identified in a study of blood T cell repertoires in COVID-19. Across the study: The analysed material was cDNA or gDNA that came from T cells, B-cell-depleted T cells, or PBMCs.

Only in-frame clones appear in the TCRdb table, and some are missing; sequencing was by immunoSEQ multiplex PCR. The table records 130,000 to 150,000 clones, more than 80% of them present only once. V lost 1 base to trimming and J lost 7 bases; unmatched junction nucleotides: 15. CDR1 and CDR2 from the germline V gene are KGHSH and LQKENI. The CDR3 totals 18 residues. The chain links TRBV18 to TRBJ2-5, with 10 nucleotides matching TRBD2. The material sequenced was peripheral blood. This receptor was obtained from a human donor in a cohort sampled during active COVID-19. The CDR3 sequence is CASSPRSGRGIMGSTQYF. CDR3 DNA sequence: TGTGCCAGCTCACCACGAAGCGGGAGGGGAATTATGGGGTCGACCCAGTACTTC.